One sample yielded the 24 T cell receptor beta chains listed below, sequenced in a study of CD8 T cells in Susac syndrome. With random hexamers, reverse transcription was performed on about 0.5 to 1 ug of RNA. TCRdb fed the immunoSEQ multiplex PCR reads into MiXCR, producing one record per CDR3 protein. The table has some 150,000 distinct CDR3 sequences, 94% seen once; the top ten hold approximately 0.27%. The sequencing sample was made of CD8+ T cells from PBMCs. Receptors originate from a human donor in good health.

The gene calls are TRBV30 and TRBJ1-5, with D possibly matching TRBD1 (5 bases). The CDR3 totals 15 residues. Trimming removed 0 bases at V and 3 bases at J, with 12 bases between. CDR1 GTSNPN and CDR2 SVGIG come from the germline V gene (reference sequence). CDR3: CAWSVPGLLNQPQHF. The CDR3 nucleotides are TGTGCCTGGAGTGTACCGGGACTCCTCAATCAGCCCCAGCATTTT.

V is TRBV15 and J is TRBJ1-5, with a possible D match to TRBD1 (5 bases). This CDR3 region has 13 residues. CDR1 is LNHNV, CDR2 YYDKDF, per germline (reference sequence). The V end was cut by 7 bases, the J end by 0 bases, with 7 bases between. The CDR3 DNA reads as TGTGCCACCACGGGGCATAGCAATCAGCCCCAGCATTTT. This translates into CATTGHSNQPQHF. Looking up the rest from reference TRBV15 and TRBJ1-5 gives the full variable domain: DAMVIQNPRYQVTQFGKPVTLSCSQTLNHNVMYWYQQKSSQAPKLLFHYYDKDFNNEADTPDNFQSRRPNTSFCFLDIRSPGLGDTAMYLCATTGHSNQPQHFGDGTRLSIL.

The CDR3 protein is CSVSGETGELFF. The CDR3 DNA sequence: TGCAGCGTTTCCGGTGAAACCGGGGAGCTGTTTTTT. V gene TRBV29-1 combines with J gene TRBJ2-2; D not certain. Germline V gene sequence: CDR1 SQVTM, CDR2 ANQGSEA. This CDR3 spans 12 amino acids. Trimming took off 5 bases at V and 5 bases at J, with 9 bases between the two ends.

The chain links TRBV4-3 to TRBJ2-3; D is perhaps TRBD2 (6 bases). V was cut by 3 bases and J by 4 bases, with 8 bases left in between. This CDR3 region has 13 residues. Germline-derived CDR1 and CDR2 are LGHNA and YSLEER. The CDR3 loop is CASSQGTPDTQYF. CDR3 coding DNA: TGCGCCAGCAGCCAGGGGACTCCAGATACGCAGTATTTT.

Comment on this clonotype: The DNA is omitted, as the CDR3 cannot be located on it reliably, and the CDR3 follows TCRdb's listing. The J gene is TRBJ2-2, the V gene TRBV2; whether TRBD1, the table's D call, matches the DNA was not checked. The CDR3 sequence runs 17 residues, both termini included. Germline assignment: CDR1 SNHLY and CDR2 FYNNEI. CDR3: CASSEPRGEFVPGSCFF.

The CDR3 nucleotides are TGTGCCAGCAGCTCCGTCGGTAGCGGGAGCGAGCAGTACTTC. Its protein product is CASSSVGSGSEQYF. This chain uses TRBV7-9 with TRBJ2-7; 9 positions agree with TRBD2. This CDR3 contains 14 residues. Germline CDR1 and CDR2: SEHNR and FQNEAQ (reference sequence). The ends lost 4 bases at V and 6 bases at J; junction bases unmatched: 7.

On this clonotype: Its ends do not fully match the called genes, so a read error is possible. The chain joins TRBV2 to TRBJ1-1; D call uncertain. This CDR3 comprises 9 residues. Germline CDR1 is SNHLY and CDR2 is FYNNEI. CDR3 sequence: CASSEGVDF. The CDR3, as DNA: TGTGCCAGCAGTGAAGGGGTAGACTTT. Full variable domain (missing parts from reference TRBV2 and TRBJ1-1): EPEVTQTPSHQVTQMGQEVILRCVPISNHLYFYWYRQILGQKVEFLVSFYNNEISEKSEIFDDQFSVERPDGSNFTLKIRSTKLEDSAMYFCASSEGVDFGQGTRLTVV.

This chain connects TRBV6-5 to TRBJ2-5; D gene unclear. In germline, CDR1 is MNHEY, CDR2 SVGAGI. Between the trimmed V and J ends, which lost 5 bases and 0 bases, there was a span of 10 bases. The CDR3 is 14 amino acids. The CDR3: CASSLDTNQETQYF. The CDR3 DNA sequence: TGTGCCAGCAGTCTCGACACCAACCAAGAGACCCAGTACTTC.

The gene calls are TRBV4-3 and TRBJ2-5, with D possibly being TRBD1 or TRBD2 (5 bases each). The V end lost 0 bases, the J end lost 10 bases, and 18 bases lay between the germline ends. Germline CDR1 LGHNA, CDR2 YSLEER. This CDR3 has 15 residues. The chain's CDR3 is CASSQDVAALGDQYF. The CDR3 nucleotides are TGCGCCAGCAGCCAAGATGTCGCCGCGTTGGGGGACCAGTACTTC.

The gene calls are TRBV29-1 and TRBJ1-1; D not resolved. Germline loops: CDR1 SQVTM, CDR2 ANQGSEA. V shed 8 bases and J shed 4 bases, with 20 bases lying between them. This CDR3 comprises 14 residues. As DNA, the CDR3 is TGCAGCACCCTGGGAGAGGCAAGAAGCACTGAAGCTTTCTTT. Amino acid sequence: CSTLGEARSTEAFF.

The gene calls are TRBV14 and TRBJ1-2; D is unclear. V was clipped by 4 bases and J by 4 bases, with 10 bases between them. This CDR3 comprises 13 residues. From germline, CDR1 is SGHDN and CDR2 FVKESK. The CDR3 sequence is CASSPNTPYGYTF. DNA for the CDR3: TGTGCCAGCAGCCCCAATACCCCCTATGGCTACACCTTC.

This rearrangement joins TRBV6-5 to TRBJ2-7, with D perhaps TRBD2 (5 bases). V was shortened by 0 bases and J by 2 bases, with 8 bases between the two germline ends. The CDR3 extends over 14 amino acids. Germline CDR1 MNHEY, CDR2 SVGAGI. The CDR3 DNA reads TGTGCCAGCAGTTACTCGGGAGTTCCCTACGAGCAGTACTTC. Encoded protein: CASSYSGVPYEQYF.

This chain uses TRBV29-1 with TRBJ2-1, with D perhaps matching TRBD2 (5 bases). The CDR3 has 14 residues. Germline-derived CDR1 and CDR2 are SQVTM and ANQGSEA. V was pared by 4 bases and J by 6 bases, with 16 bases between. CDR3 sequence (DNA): TGCAGCGTTGTAGGGAGCGCGTTGGCCAATGAGCAGTTCTTC. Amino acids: CSVVGSALANEQFF.

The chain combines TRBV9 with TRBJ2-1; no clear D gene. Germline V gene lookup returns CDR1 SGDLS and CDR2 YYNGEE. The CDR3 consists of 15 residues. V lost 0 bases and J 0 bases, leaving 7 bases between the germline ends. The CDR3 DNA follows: TGTGCCAGCAGCGTAGGGGGAATCTCCTACAATGAGCAGTTCTTC. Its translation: CASSVGGISYNEQFF.

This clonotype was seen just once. CDR3 sequence: CASSAGLWGYTF. CDR3 sequence (DNA): TGTGCCAGCAGCGCGGGACTATGGGGCTACACCTTC. The rearrangement joins TRBV9 to TRBJ1-2, with a weak D call TRBD1 (5 bases). CDR3 length: 12 residues. Looked up from germline, CDR1 is SGDLS and CDR2 is YYNGEE. The ends were cut back, 3 bases at V and 8 bases at J, with 11 bases in the middle.

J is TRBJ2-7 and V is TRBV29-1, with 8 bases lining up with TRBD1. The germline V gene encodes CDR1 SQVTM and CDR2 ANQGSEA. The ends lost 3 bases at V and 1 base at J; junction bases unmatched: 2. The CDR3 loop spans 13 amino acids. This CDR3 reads CSVDTGGSYEQYF. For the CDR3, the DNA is TGCAGCGTTGATACAGGGGGGTCCTACGAGCAGTACTTC.

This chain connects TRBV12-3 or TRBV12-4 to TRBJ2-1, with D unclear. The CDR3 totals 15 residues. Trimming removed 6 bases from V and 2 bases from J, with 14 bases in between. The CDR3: CASRKIQSPYNEQFF. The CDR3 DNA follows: TGTGCCAGCAGGAAGATACAGAGTCCCTACAATGAGCAGTTCTTC.

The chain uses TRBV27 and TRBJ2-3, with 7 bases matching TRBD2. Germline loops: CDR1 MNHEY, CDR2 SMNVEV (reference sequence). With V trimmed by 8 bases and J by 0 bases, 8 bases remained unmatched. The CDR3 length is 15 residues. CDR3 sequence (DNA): TGTGCCAGCCGATCGGAGACTAGCAGCACAGATACGCAGTATTTT. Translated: CASRSETSSTDTQYF.

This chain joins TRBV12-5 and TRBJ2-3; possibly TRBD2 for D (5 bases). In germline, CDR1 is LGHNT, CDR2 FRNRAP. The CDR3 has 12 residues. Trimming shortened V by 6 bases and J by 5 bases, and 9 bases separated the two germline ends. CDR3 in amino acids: CASGGGEDTQYF. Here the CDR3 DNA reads TGTGCTAGTGGAGGAGGAGAAGATACGCAGTATTTT.

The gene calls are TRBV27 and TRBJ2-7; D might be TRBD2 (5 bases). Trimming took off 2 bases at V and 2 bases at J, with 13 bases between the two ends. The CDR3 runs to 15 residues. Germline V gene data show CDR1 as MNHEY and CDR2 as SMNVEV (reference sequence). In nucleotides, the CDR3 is TGTGCCAGCAGTTTAAGGGCCGGGATCGCCTACGAGCAGTACTTC. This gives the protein CASSLRAGIAYEQYF.

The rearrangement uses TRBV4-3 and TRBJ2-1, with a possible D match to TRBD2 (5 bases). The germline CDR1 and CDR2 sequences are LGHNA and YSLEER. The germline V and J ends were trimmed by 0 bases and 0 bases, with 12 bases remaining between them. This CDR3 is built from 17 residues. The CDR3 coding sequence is TGCGCCAGCAGCCAAGATTTTGACGGGATCTCCTACAATGAGCAGTTCTTC. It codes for CASSQDFDGISYNEQFF.

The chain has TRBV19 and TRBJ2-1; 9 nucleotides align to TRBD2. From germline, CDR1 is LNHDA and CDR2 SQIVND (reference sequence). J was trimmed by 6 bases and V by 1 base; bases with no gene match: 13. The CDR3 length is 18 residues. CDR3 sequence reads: CASSIGAGWLAGSNEQFF. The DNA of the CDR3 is TGTGCCAGTAGTATAGGGGCAGGGTGGCTAGCGGGAAGCAATGAGCAGTTCTTC.

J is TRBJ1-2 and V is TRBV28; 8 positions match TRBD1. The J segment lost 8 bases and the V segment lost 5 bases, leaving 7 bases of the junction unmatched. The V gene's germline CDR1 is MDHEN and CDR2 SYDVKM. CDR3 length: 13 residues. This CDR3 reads CASSQRTGKGYTF. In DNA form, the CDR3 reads TGTGCCAGCAGTCAAAGGACAGGGAAAGGCTACACCTTC.

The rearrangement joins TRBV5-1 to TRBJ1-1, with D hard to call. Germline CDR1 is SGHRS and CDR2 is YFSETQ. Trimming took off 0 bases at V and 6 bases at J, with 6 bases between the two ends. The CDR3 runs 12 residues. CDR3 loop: CASSLEGSEAFF. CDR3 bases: TGCGCCAGCAGCTTGGAAGGATCTGAAGCTTTCTTT.